This TCR beta chain was captured by sequencing in a study of CD8+ T cells in alopecia areata (dated by TCRdb to the late 2010s). In the study overall: The treated patients took part in an open-label pilot trial in which moderate-to-severe alopecia areata was treated with oral tofacitinib at 5 to 10 mg twice daily. Patients received tofacitinib for 6 to 18 months and were then followed off drug for 6 months to check for delayed response and recurrence. The SALT score, which quantifies the percentage of affected scalp surface area, was used to measure disease severity in treated patients. High-throughput TCRbeta sequencing was used to examine T cell clonal expansion in alopecia areata in both the C3H/HeJ mouse model and human patients. Scalp tissue and sorted CD4+ and CD8+ peripheral blood T cells from patchy and totalis/universalis alopecia areata patients and from healthy controls were covered by human TCRbeta sequencing. Tofacitinib-treated patients had biopsies at baseline and at 4 and 24 weeks of treatment, with a later scalp biopsy in several patients. Clonality in the scalp was compared among normal scalp (n=4), patchy alopecia areata scalp (n=8), and alopecia totalis/universalis scalp (n=8). RNA was extracted with the PAXgene miRNA kit for fixed scalp, the miRNeasy kit for PBMCs, and the RNeasy kit for mouse skin. Amplification of TCRbeta CDR3 regions was done by immunoSEQ multiplex PCR using 35 Vbeta forward primers and 13 Jbeta reverse primers.

Comment on this clone: Its recognized antigen is unknown. Base qualities are missing; no much larger clone stands one base away.

Library creation used the immunoSEQ multiplex PCR assay. RNA was extracted from all samples and reverse transcribed into cDNA as template for TCR sequencing. SuperScript III was used to make first-strand cDNA, primed with a 2:1 mix of oligo-dT and random hexamers. Amplification bias was assessed with a synthetic immune receptor repertoire, and residual bias was removed computationally. Per the original workflow: Raw reads were preprocessed for error removal, and CDR3 was defined according to IMGT conventions as running from the conserved cysteine to phenylalanine. Clonality was computed as 1 minus the Shannon entropy, with the entropy normalized by log2 of the number of productive unique TCRs. CD4 or CD8 identity of scalp clones was inferred by cross-referencing scalp TCRbeta sequences with sorted blood CD4 and CD8 repertoires. In TCRdb, the immuneACCESS table is reduced to in-frame sequences with V and J assigned. These tables do not hold every clone; where another copy was compared, an unresolved V gene accounts for under half, and the others remain unexplained. V and J calls and clone size are those listed in that table; D and trimming were worked out from the DNA. In all, the sample holds some 200,000 clones, and around 43% of those were seen once. The top ten constitute over 2.5% of the sample.

Beyond this particular receptor, the publication reports: Many expanded lesional clones were found to persist in scalp and blood during tofacitinib treatment, and relapse after treatment cessation may be partly explained by this persistence. Lesional scalp, especially in alopecia totalis/universalis, showed higher clonality and more expanded CD8+ clones than normal scalp, suggesting antigenic drive. Unlike mouse skin, which is dominated by gammadelta T cells, normal human skin has resident alphabeta T cells that are also sequenced, and this complicates analysis of the scalp TCR repertoire. Tofacitinib significantly decreased scalp clonality and the number of expanded CD8+ clones among the top 100 scalp clones. Because the treated cohort was small and had just a single nonresponder, larger studies are needed to establish links between baseline CD8+ expansion and response. Shared TCR sequences between patients were less evident than in mice, which may be partly attributable to HLA diversity in the patient population.

According to the study, the label for this sample's treatment or condition signals: oral pan-JAK inhibitor, 5-10 mg twice daily. Lesional scalp punch biopsies and peripheral blood were obtained from alopecia areata patients. PBMCs were separated by density centrifugation and stained for CD3, CD4 and CD8, after which CD4+ and CD8+ T cells were sorted on a FACSAria. This sample comprised CD4+ T cells sorted from blood, obtained at roughly week 36, from a patient treated with tofacitinib. The clonotype was recovered from a human donor with alopecia areata.

The CDR3 amino acid sequence is: CSVERPSGRGGGEQFF. The base sequence is TGCAGCGTTGAAAGGCCTAGCGGGAGAGGTGGGGGTGAGCAGTTCTTC. The sequence links TRBV29-1 to TRBJ2-1; 10 middle bases align to TRBD2. As encoded in the germline V gene, CDR1 is SQVTM while CDR2 is ANQGSEA. The CDR3 spans 16 residues, from the cysteine through the phenylalanine. Only the CDR3 region is kept as DNA, spanning 48 bases read in frame from base 1. V ends up 2 bases short and J 9 bases short, with an unmatched junction base count of 13.